The 23 T cell receptor beta chains below come from one sample, sequenced in a study of shared clonotypes between healthy human individuals. The assay was immunoSEQ multiplex PCR, and TCRdb's table has in-frame clones only and misses some. The sample yields approximately 1,500,000 clones, approximately 98% seen once. The sequenced material came from naive CD4+ T cells sorted from blood. Subset specified: CD45RA+ positively selected. These receptor sequences come from a young man in good health.

The chain has TRBV11-2 and TRBJ2-7; D not certain. CDR1 is SGHAT, CDR2 FQNNGV, per germline. The CDR3 has 16 residues. The germline V and J ends were trimmed by 4 bases and 3 bases, with 19 bases remaining between them. The CDR3 loop is CASSSLFQQEYYEQYF. CDR3 DNA sequence: TGTGCCAGCAGCTCCTTATTTCAGCAGGAGTACTACGAGCAGTACTTC.

The gene calls are TRBV29-1 and TRBJ2-7, with D tentatively TRBD2 (5 bases). Trimming stripped 2 bases from V and 3 bases from J, with 11 bases between. CDR3 size: 13 residues. Germline lookup yields CDR1 SQVTM and CDR2 ANQGSEA. In DNA, the CDR3 is TGCAGCGTTGAAATCGGTGCGGGCTACGAGCAGTACTTC. Translating it yields CSVEIGAGYEQYF.

The rearrangement uses TRBV29-1 and TRBJ2-1; 10 bases match TRBD2. The CDR3 contains 15 residues. CDR1 and CDR2 from the germline V gene are SQVTM and ANQGSEA. J gave up 8 bases and V 4 bases, and 11 bases lay outside the gene matches. This CDR3 reads CSVGTSGNRWDEQFF. The CDR3 nucleotides read TGCAGCGTTGGAACTAGCGGGAACCGGTGGGATGAGCAGTTCTTC.

V and J are TRBV20-1 and TRBJ2-7; a weak D match, TRBD2 (5 bases). V lost 3 bases and J 6 bases, leaving 9 bases between the germline ends. CDR1 and CDR2 from the germline V gene are DFQATT and SNEGSKA (reference sequence). The CDR3 is made up of 11 amino acids. CDR3 DNA: TGCAGTGCTAGTGAGGGTTTCGAGCAGTACTTC. Translation: CSASEGFEQYF.

The chain employs TRBV27 and TRBJ2-7; the match to TRBD1 covers 8 bases. The V gene end was trimmed by 2 bases and the J gene end by 2 bases; junction bases not matched to a gene: 5. This CDR3 is 15 amino acids long. Germline CDR1 MNHEY, CDR2 SMNVEV (reference sequence). In DNA form, the CDR3 reads TGTGCCAGCAGTTTAAGGGACAGGAGGACCTACGAGCAGTACTTC. Amino acids: CASSLRDRRTYEQYF.

The chain carries TRBV5-4 and TRBJ2-1; 10 bases align to TRBD2. This CDR3 has 16 residues. V lost 7 bases, J lost 1 base, and 8 bases stayed unmatched. In germline, CDR1 is SGHNT, CDR2 YYREEE (reference sequence). Here the CDR3 reads CASSVLAGDSYNEQFF. The CDR3 DNA is TGTGCCAGCTCCGTCCTAGCGGGAGATTCCTACAATGAGCAGTTCTTC.

The chain joins TRBV5-5 to TRBJ1-5, with D hard to call. The germline gives CDR1 SGHKS, CDR2 YYEKEE (reference sequence). The V end was cut by 2 bases, the J end by 0 bases, with 9 bases between. The CDR3 runs to 15 residues. The CDR3 DNA sequence: TGTGCCAGCAGCTTATTTGGGGATAGCAATCAGCCCCAGCATTTT. Translated: CASSLFGDSNQPQHF.

This chain links TRBV6-1 with TRBJ1-2, with 7 positions matching TRBD1. CDR1 and CDR2 from the germline V gene are MNHNS and SASEGT. The CDR3 length is 13 residues. After removal of 5 bases from V and 3 bases from J, the junction contained 3 bases not matched to a gene. In nucleotides, the CDR3 is TGTGCCAGCAGTTTGGACAGGTACTATGGCTACACCTTC. It codes for CASSLDRYYGYTF.

The chain combines TRBV27 with TRBJ1-5; perhaps TRBD1 as D (5 bases). The V end lost 6 bases, the J end lost 4 bases, and 13 bases lay between the germline ends. The CDR3 loop spans 14 amino acids. In germline, CDR1 is MNHEY, CDR2 SMNVEV (reference sequence). As DNA, the CDR3 is TGTGCCAGCAGGAACCGGGACGGTAATCAGCCCCAGCATTTT. This encodes CASRNRDGNQPQHF.

Concerning this clone: The same CDR3 arises from other DNA sequences in this sample as well. The chain couples TRBV7-8 to TRBJ2-5; D is ambiguous. Trimming removed 6 bases from V and 2 bases from J, with 4 bases in between. Germline values: CDR1 SGHVS, CDR2 FQNEAQ. This CDR3 has 11 residues. The CDR3 loop is CASRRQETQYF. The CDR3 DNA reads TGTGCCAGCAGAAGGCAAGAGACCCAGTACTTC.

The chain has TRBV28 and TRBJ2-7, with D perhaps being TRBD1 or TRBD2 (5 bases each). Germline assignment: CDR1 MDHEN and CDR2 SYDVKM. V shed 5 bases and J shed 1 base, with 9 bases lying between them. The CDR3 length is 13 residues. The CDR3 sequence: CASSRGPSYEQYF. Here the CDR3 DNA reads TGTGCCAGCAGTCGGGGACCATCCTACGAGCAGTACTTC.

This clone was counted once. The chain combines TRBV4-3 with TRBJ2-3; D remains unclear. The germline gives CDR1 LGHNA, CDR2 YSLEER. This CDR3 has 13 residues. V gave up 4 bases and J gave up 4 bases, with 9 bases separating them. The CDR3: CASSLGDADTQYF. CDR3 nucleotide sequence: TGCGCCAGCAGCCTCGGTGACGCAGATACGCAGTATTTT.

The chain uses TRBV5-1 and TRBJ2-2, with D possibly matching TRBD2 (6 bases). CDR3 length: 15 residues. Trimming pared 1 base from V and 2 bases from J, leaving 9 bases between. Looked up from germline, CDR1 is SGHRS and CDR2 is YFSETQ. The CDR3 protein is CASSLYSGNTGELFF. The CDR3 DNA is TGCGCCAGCAGCTTGTATAGCGGTAACACCGGGGAGCTGTTTTTT.

Here the CDR3 reads CAWIPVRAVSSYEQYF. CDR3 nucleotide sequence: TGTGCCTGGATTCCCGTACGGGCGGTCTCCTCCTACGAGCAGTACTTC. The V gene is TRBV30, the J gene TRBJ2-7; D unresolved. CDR1 is GTSNPN, CDR2 SVGIG, per germline (reference sequence). V was trimmed by 4 bases and J by 0 bases, leaving 19 bases between them. The CDR3 contains 16 residues.

The chain couples TRBV6-1 to TRBJ2-1, with a weak D call TRBD2 (5 bases). The V end lost 0 bases, the J end lost 8 bases, and 20 bases lay between the germline ends. Germline V gene lookup returns CDR1 MNHNS and CDR2 SASEGT. The CDR3 has 17 amino acids. The CDR3 nucleotides read TGTGCCAGCAGTGAAGCGCTTAATAGCGCCCGATCCCATGAGCAGTTCTTC. This sequence encodes CASSEALNSARSHEQFF.

V is TRBV29-1 and J is TRBJ1-4, with D perhaps matching TRBD1 (6 bases). The CDR3 is 14 amino acids. The ends were cut back, 6 bases at V and 7 bases at J, with 18 bases in the middle. Germline CDR1 is SQVTM and CDR2 is ANQGSEA. Here the CDR3 reads CSVYGAGVIEKLFF. The CDR3 DNA sequence: TGCAGCGTCTACGGGGCAGGGGTTATTGAAAAACTGTTTTTT.

This clone was seen once. The chain is built from TRBV29-1 and TRBJ1-2, with D possibly matching TRBD1 (5 bases). Per germline, CDR1 SQVTM and CDR2 ANQGSEA. CDR3 length: 13 residues. The V end lost 6 bases, the J end lost 4 bases, and 15 bases lay between the germline ends. Here the CDR3 reads CSVTLQRGYGYTF. Here the CDR3 DNA reads TGCAGCGTAACCCTACAAAGGGGCTATGGCTACACCTTC.

V gene TRBV5-1 combines with J gene TRBJ2-3, with 9 nucleotides matching TRBD1. Germline trimming cut 0 bases from V and 5 bases from J; bases unmatched to any gene: 7. The germline CDR1 and CDR2 sequences are SGHRS and YFSETQ. CDR3 length: 16 residues. The CDR3 is CASSLVWDRVLDTQYF. CDR3 sequence (DNA): TGCGCCAGCAGCTTGGTTTGGGACAGGGTGTTAGATACGCAGTATTTT.

The gene calls are TRBV5-4 and TRBJ1-5; D may be TRBD1 (5 bases). Per germline, CDR1 SGHNT and CDR2 YYREEE (reference sequence). This CDR3 has 12 amino acids. V was clipped by 4 bases and J by 7 bases, with 9 bases between them. CDR3: CASSQWGQPQHF. The CDR3 nucleotides read TGTGCCAGCAGCCAGTGGGGGCAGCCCCAGCATTTT.

The chain carries TRBV11-2 and TRBJ2-5; the D gene is possibly TRBD2 (7 bases). This CDR3 comprises 16 residues. V gave up 0 bases and J gave up 1 base, with 12 bases separating them. The germline V gene encodes CDR1 SGHAT and CDR2 FQNNGV. The CDR3: CASSLDRGGFQETQYF. The CDR3 DNA follows: TGTGCCAGCAGCTTAGATAGGGGGGGTTTCCAAGAGACCCAGTACTTC.

This chain uses TRBV6-6 with TRBJ2-3, with 11 positions matching TRBD2. This CDR3 spans 15 amino acids. With V trimmed by 7 bases and J by 0 bases, 3 bases remained unmatched. Per the germline V gene, CDR1 is MNHNY and CDR2 is SVGAGI (reference sequence). The CDR3 sequence: CASTWTSGSTDTQYF. In nucleotides, the CDR3 is TGTGCCAGCACATGGACTAGCGGGAGCACAGATACGCAGTATTTT.

The chain combines TRBV11-2 with TRBJ1-1; tentatively, D is TRBD1 (5 bases). CDR1 and CDR2 from the germline V gene are SGHAT and FQNNGV. The V gene lost 5 bases and the J gene lost 1 base, with 20 bases spanning the gap. The CDR3 loop spans 17 amino acids. The CDR3 nucleotides are TGTGCCAGCAGCCAACTCAAGGGGTCGGGGAGGAACACTGAAGCTTTCTTT. Translation gives CASSQLKGSGRNTEAFF.

V usage is TRBV6-6 and J usage is TRBJ1-3; D gene ambiguous. This CDR3 comprises 16 residues. Deletions cut 2 bases from V and 0 bases from J, with 11 bases between. Germline-derived CDR1 and CDR2 are MNHNY and SVGAGI (reference sequence). CDR3 sequence: CASSYPLESSGNTIYF. CDR3 bases: TGTGCCAGCAGTTACCCCCTCGAAAGCTCTGGAAACACCATATATTTT.